This T cell receptor beta chain originates from a study of prognosis after radiotherapy for stage I lung cancer. The V end lost 3 bases, the J end lost 5 bases, and 10 bases lay between the germline ends. There are 12 residues in the CDR3. Germline loops: CDR1 DFQATT, CDR2 SNEGSKA (reference sequence). This clonotype has a count of ten or more. Genomic DNA was the source, and TCR beta CDR3 was amplified from it by two-round multiplex PCR. Primers targeting each individual TRBV and TRBJ gene were applied in first-round PCR. TCRdb re-analysed the multiplex PCR reads in MiXCR, keeping a single row per CDR3 protein. In the table there are about 17,000 distinct CDR3 sequences, approximately 15% of which are singletons.

The receptor comes from a donor older than 45 with non-small cell lung cancer. The rearrangement joins TRBV20-1 to TRBJ2-5; D remains unclear. This specimen was PBMCs, taken before or after stereotactic body radiation therapy (not recorded which). Written as DNA, the CDR3 is TGCAGTGCTAGGTGGGGTGGCGAGACCCAGTACTTC. Translated, it gives CSARWGGETQYF.